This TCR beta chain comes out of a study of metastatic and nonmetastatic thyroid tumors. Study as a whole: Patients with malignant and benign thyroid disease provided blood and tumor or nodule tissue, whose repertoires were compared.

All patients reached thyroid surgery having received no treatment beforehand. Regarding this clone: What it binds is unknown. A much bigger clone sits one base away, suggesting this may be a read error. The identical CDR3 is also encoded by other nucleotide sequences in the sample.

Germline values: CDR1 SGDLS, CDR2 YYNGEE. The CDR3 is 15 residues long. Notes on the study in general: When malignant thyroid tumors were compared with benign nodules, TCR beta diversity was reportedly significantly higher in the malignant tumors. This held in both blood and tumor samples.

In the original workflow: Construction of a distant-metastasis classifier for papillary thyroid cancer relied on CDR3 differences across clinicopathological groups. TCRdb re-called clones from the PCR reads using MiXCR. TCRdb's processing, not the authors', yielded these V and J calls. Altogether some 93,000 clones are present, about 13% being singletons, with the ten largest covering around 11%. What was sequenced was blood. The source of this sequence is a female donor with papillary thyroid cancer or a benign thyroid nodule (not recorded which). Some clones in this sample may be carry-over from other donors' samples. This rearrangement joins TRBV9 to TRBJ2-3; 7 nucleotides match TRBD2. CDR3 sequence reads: CASSVGDYSTDTQYF. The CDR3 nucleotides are TGTGCCAGCAGCGTAGGGGACTATAGCACAGATACTCAGTATTTT.